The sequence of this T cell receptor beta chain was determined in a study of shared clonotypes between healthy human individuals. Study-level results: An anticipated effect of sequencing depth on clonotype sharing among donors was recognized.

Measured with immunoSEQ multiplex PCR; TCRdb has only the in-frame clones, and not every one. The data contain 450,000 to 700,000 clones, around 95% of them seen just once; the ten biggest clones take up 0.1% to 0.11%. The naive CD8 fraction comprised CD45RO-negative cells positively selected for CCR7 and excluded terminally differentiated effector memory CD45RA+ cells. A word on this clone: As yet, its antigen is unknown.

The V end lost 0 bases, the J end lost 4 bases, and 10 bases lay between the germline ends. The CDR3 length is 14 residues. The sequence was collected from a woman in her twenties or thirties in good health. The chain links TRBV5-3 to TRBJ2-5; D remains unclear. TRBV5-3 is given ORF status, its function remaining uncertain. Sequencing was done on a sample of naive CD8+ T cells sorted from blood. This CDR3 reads CARSLVGLGETQYF. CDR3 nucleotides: TGTGCCAGAAGCTTGGTAGGGCTTGGAGAGACCCAGTACTTC.